The source of this T cell receptor beta chain is a study of technical replicates of blood from a few donors. The method was immunoSEQ multiplex PCR; TCRdb's version includes in-frame clones alone and lacks a portion of them. This table has approximately 90,000 clones, 95% appearing once. The receptor's source is a human donor in good health. Specimen: T cells isolated from PBMCs.

This CDR3 reads CASSRDRGLFF. Here the CDR3 DNA reads TGTGCCAGCAGTAGAGACCGCGGACTGTTTTTT. This chain links TRBV6-6 with TRBJ1-4, with D hard to call. This CDR3 is 11 amino acids long. Per the germline V gene, CDR1 is MNHNY and CDR2 is SVGAGI (reference sequence). V shed 5 bases and J shed 13 bases, with 11 bases lying between them.